Given below is one TCR beta chain in context. Its antigen remains unidentified. Distinct nucleotide sequences in the sample also encode this CDR3. Method: immunoSEQ multiplex PCR; TCRdb's copy keeps in-frame clones and lacks some. The table records over a million clones, more than 60% of them present only once. HIV-negative, healthy adults without recent acute infections or vaccinations were the donors. CDR3 length: 15 residues. Germline V gene sequence: CDR1 KGHSH, CDR2 LQKENI. V was shortened by 3 bases and J by 4 bases, with 13 bases between the two germline ends. The entry originates in a study of shared clonotypes between healthy human individuals. Study findings and constraints: Several donors held around 5% of naive CD4 clonotypes in common.

The V gene is TRBV18, the J gene TRBJ1-5; tentatively, D is TRBD1 (5 bases). The sequence was collected from a man younger than 35 in good health. Source material: memory CD4+ T cells sorted from blood. Subset here: CD45RA-negative fraction. In nucleotides, the CDR3 is TGTGCCAGCTCACCCGGTGGGGGGGGTAATCAGCCCCAGCATTTT. It codes for CASSPGGGGNQPQHF. The full variable domain, in which reference TRBV18 and TRBJ1-5 provide the parts outside the CDR3, is NAGVMQNPRHLVRRRGQEARLRCSPMKGHSHVYWYRQLPEEGLKFMVYLQKENIIDESGMPKERFSAEFPKEGPSILRIQQVVRGDSAAYFCASSPGGGGNQPQHFGDGTRLSIL.